The 3 T cell receptor beta chains presented below share a single source sample, sequenced in a study of CD8 T cells in Susac syndrome. With random hexamers, 0.5 to 1 ug RNA was reverse transcribed. TCRdb recomputed calls from the immunoSEQ multiplex PCR reads with MiXCR, one row per CDR3 protein. The sample lists approximately 230,000 distinct CDR3 sequences; 80% to 95% were seen once. The sequenced material came from CD4+ T cells from PBMCs. The receptors derive from a human donor with multiple sclerosis.

The chain joins TRBV3-1 to TRBJ2-7; 9 bases are a match to TRBD2. Germline CDR1 reads LGHDT; CDR2 reads YNNKEL (reference sequence). The CDR3 runs 14 residues. Trimming at V came to 4 bases and at J to 4 bases, leaving 5 bases not matched to a gene. CDR3 sequence reads: CASSPGTSIYEQYF. The CDR3 bases are TGTGCCAGCAGCCCGGGGACTAGCATTTACGAGCAGTACTTC.

V and J are TRBV30 and TRBJ2-6; D is unresolved. Trimming shortened V by 4 bases and J by 2 bases, and 6 bases separated the two germline ends. This CDR3 contains 13 residues. The germline CDR1 and CDR2 sequences are GTSNPN and SVGIG (reference sequence). CDR3 nucleotide sequence: TGTGCCTGGATTGGGGCTGGGGCCAACGTCCTGACTTTC. As protein: CAWIGAGANVLTF.

The V call is TRBV20-1, the J call TRBJ2-5; D is uncertain. CDR3 length: 11 amino acids. CDR1 is DFQATT and CDR2 is SNEGSKA in the germline V gene (reference sequence). The V gene lost 0 bases and the J gene lost 4 bases, with 3 bases spanning the gap. As DNA, the CDR3 is TGCAGTGCTAGAGATGTAGAGACCCAGTACTTC. It encodes CSARDVETQYF.